What follows is one TCR beta chain and its context. The record originates from a study of OX40 agonist ivuxolimab in advanced cancers. Looking at the study overall: Treatment of patients was with ivuxolimab, an agonistic anti-OX40 (CD134) antibody. People who had prior anti-PD-1, anti-PD-L1 or anti-CTLA-4 therapy could take part, and under 50% had some.

Produced via immunoSEQ multiplex PCR; TCRdb's table is partial and in-frame only. The repertoire consists of 95,000 to 150,000 clones, with 93% occurring once and the leading ten covering around 0.15%. Germline CDR1 is LNHDA and CDR2 is SQIVND (reference sequence). The ends were cut back, 10 bases at V and 8 bases at J, with 20 bases in the middle. This CDR3 comprises 14 residues. This TCR came from an adult with an advanced solid tumor such as melanoma, head and neck, liver or kidney cancer. The rearrangement links TRBV19 to TRBJ1-4; weak D call: TRBD1 (6 bases). The source was CD4+ or CD8+ T cells sorted from blood, collected in a trial of the OX40 agonist ivuxolimab. The CDR3 sequence is CATKGGQKKEKLFF. The CDR3 DNA reads TGTGCCACTAAGGGAGGACAGAAAAAAGAAAAACTGTTTTTT. Full variable domain (rest looked up from reference TRBV19 and TRBJ1-4): DGGITQSPKYLFRKEGQNVTLSCEQNLNHDAMYWYRQDPGQGLRLIYYSQIVNDFQKGDIAEGYSVSREKKESFPLTVTSAQKNPTAFYLCATKGGQKKEKLFFGSGTQLSVL.